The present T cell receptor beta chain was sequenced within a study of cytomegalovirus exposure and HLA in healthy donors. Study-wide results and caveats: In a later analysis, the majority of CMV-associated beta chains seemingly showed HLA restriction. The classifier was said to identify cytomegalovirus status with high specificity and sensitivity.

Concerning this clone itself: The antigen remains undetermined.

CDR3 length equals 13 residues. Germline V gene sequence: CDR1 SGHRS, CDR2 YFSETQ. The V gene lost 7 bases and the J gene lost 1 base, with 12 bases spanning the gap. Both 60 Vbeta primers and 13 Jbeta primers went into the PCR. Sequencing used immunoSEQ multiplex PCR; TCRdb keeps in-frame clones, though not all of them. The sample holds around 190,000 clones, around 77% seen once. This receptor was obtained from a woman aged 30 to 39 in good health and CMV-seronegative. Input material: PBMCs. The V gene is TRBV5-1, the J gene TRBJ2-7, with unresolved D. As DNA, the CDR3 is TGCGCCAGCGCTAAGGAGAGGTCCTACGAGCAGTACTTC. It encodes CASAKERSYEQYF.